One and the same sample provided the 26 T cell receptor beta chains below, sequenced in a study of cytomegalovirus exposure and HLA in healthy donors. Primers for the PCR totalled 60 Vbeta and 13 Jbeta. Method: immunoSEQ multiplex PCR; TCRdb's copy keeps in-frame clones and lacks some. The data show 210,000 or so clones, over 65% seen once. Sequenced input: PBMCs. The source of these receptors is a man aged 18 to 30 in good health and CMV-seronegative.

The CDR3 DNA sequence: TGTGCCACCAGCAGAGATCAAGGGGGCGGGTATGGCTACACCTTC. As protein: CATSRDQGGGYGYTF. The chain has TRBV15 and TRBJ1-2, with TRBD1 identical over 7 bases. The junction had 6 bases not matched to a gene; V was cut back by 0 bases and J by 5 bases. The CDR3 loop spans 15 amino acids. The germline gives CDR1 LNHNV, CDR2 YYDKDF (reference sequence). Full variable domain (missing parts from reference TRBV15 and TRBJ1-2): DAMVIQNPRYQVTQFGKPVTLSCSQTLNHNVMYWYQQKSSQAPKLLFHYYDKDFNNEADTPDNFQSRRPNTSFCFLDIRSPGLGDTAMYLCATSRDQGGGYGYTFGSGTRLTVV.

This chain joins TRBV29-1 and TRBJ1-1; D uncertain. Germline loops: CDR1 SQVTM, CDR2 ANQGSEA. Trimming took off 4 bases at V and 7 bases at J, with 10 bases between the two ends. There are 11 residues in the CDR3. CDR3 coding DNA: TGCAGCGTTGGTCAGGATAATGAAGCTTTCTTT. It translates to CSVGQDNEAFF.

CDR3: CASSEARGGNIQYF. CDR3 sequence (DNA): TGTGCCAGCAGTGAAGCGCGGGGGGGAAACATTCAGTACTTC. This chain links TRBV2 with TRBJ2-4; 9 positions match TRBD2. Trimming took 0 bases from V and 6 from J; bases not matched to a gene: 0. The CDR3 totals 14 residues. Germline CDR1 reads SNHLY; CDR2 reads FYNNEI.

This chain links TRBV19 with TRBJ1-3; 7 bases match TRBD1. J gave up 1 base and V 5 bases, and 8 bases lay outside the gene matches. Germline V gene sequence: CDR1 LNHDA, CDR2 SQIVND (reference sequence). This CDR3 is built from 16 residues. Written as DNA, the CDR3 is TGTGCCAGTAGTCTTCGACAGGGCGTTTCTGGAAACACCATATATTTT. It yields the protein CASSLRQGVSGNTIYF.

This clone came up a few times. V and J are TRBV4-1 and TRBJ2-4, with TRBD2 matching 7 bases. V gave up 1 base and J gave up 6 bases; unmatched junction bases: 6. CDR1 is MGHRA and CDR2 is YSYEKL in the germline V gene. The CDR3 is 15 amino acids. CDR3 nucleotide sequence: TGCGCCAGCAGCCAAGGGGGGGGTTTTGGAAACATTCAGTACTTC. It is translated as CASSQGGGFGNIQYF.

The genes are TRBV19 and TRBJ2-2; TRBD2 aligns across 11 bases. CDR1 and CDR2 (germline): LNHDA, SQIVND (reference sequence). V lost 5 bases, J lost 2 bases, and 16 bases stayed unmatched. The CDR3 has 20 amino acids. The CDR3 DNA follows: TGTGCCAGTAGTCCGAGCCTGGGGGTTAGCGGGAGGGCAAACACCGGGGAGCTGTTTTTT. Amino acids: CASSPSLGVSGRANTGELFF.

This clone came up a few times. V is TRBV29-1 and J is TRBJ1-4; 8 bases agree with TRBD1. Trimming at V came to 4 bases and at J to 6 bases, leaving 7 bases not matched to a gene. This CDR3 has 14 residues. In germline, CDR1 is SQVTM, CDR2 ANQGSEA. The CDR3 is CSVGQGAGDEKLFF. DNA for the CDR3: TGCAGCGTTGGTCAGGGGGCGGGCGATGAAAAACTGTTTTTT.

This chain uses TRBV6-1 with TRBJ1-5; D perhaps matches TRBD1 (6 bases). The germline V gene encodes CDR1 MNHNS and CDR2 SASEGT. The CDR3 consists of 13 residues. V shed 6 bases and J shed 7 bases, with 13 bases lying between them. The CDR3 sequence is CASSLGGEQPQHF. The CDR3 coding sequence is TGTGCCAGCAGCTTAGGGGGGGAACAGCCCCAGCATTTT.

This clone was counted a few times. The CDR3 sequence: CASSQGLSYNEQFF. The CDR3 nucleotides read TGTGCCAGTAGCCAGGGACTCTCCTACAATGAGCAGTTCTTC. The gene calls are TRBV19 and TRBJ2-1; tentative D call: TRBD2 (6 bases). V lost 6 bases and J lost 0, with 9 bases in between. Germline V CDR1 and CDR2: LNHDA, SQIVND (reference sequence). The CDR3 runs to 14 residues.

The table lists this clone with a few counts. CDR3 region: CASSHGQGLGLASCGKTQYF. The CDR3, as DNA: TGCGCCAGCAGTCACGGACAGGGCTTGGGACTAGCGTCATGTGGGAAGACCCAGTACTTC. V and J are TRBV23-1 and TRBJ2-5, with 10 bases fitting TRBD2. TRBV23-1 carries the ORF label, with uncertain function. Germline trimming cut 3 bases from V and 6 bases from J; bases unmatched to any gene: 22. The CDR3 runs to 20 residues.

V gene TRBV7-8 combines with J gene TRBJ2-7, with TRBD1 as a possible D gene (5 bases). Germline V lookup: CDR1 SGHVS, CDR2 FQNEAQ. CDR3 length equals 13 residues. Trimming left V 1 base short and J 3 bases short, with 7 bases between. The CDR3 sequence is CASSLDRNYEQYF. CDR3 DNA sequence: TGTGCCAGCAGCTTAGACAGGAACTACGAGCAGTACTTC.

The rearrangement uses TRBV5-1 and TRBJ2-7; D gene ambiguous. CDR3 length equals 13 residues. CDR1 is SGHRS and CDR2 is YFSETQ in the germline V gene. The V gene lost 4 bases and the J gene lost 0 bases, with 8 bases spanning the gap. The CDR3 is CASSARSSYEQYF. The CDR3 coding sequence is TGCGCCAGCAGCGCAAGGAGCTCCTACGAGCAGTACTTC.

The rearrangement uses TRBV28 and TRBJ2-7, with D unresolved. Germline V CDR1 and CDR2: MDHEN, SYDVKM. Between the trimmed V and J ends, which lost 4 bases and 2 bases, there was a span of 15 bases. CDR3 length: 15 residues. CDR3 coding DNA: TGTGCCAGCAGTTCCCCCAGGTTGGTTACCTACGAGCAGTACTTC. Protein: CASSSPRLVTYEQYF.

The rearrangement links TRBV20-1 to TRBJ1-2; D gene ambiguous. V shed 2 bases and J shed 8 bases, with 9 bases lying between them. This CDR3 comprises 11 residues. Germline V gives CDR1 DFQATT, CDR2 SNEGSKA (reference sequence). Here the CDR3 DNA reads TGCAGTGCTAGAAGGGAGGGCGGCTACACCTTC. Translated, it gives CSARREGGYTF.

The chain joins TRBV18 to TRBJ2-7, with 11 bases identical to TRBD2. Germline V gives CDR1 KGHSH, CDR2 LQKENI. J gave up 1 base and V 2 bases, and 4 bases lay outside the gene matches. This CDR3 has 16 amino acids. The CDR3 loop reads CASSPSTSGISYEQYF. CDR3 bases: TGTGCCAGCTCACCATCGACTAGCGGGATATCCTACGAGCAGTACTTC. Full variable domain (outside the CDR3, taken from reference TRBV18 and TRBJ2-7): NAGVMQNPRHLVRRRGQEARLRCSPMKGHSHVYWYRQLPEEGLKFMVYLQKENIIDESGMPKERFSAEFPKEGPSILRIQQVVRGDSAAYFCASSPSTSGISYEQYFGPGTRLTVT.

The gene calls are TRBV27 and TRBJ2-1; possible D gene TRBD1, 6 bases. Trimming pared 5 bases from V and 1 base from J, leaving 12 bases between. The CDR3 is made up of 15 amino acids. Germline lookup yields CDR1 MNHEY and CDR2 SMNVEV (reference sequence). CDR3 region: CASSNTGNSYNEQFF. The CDR3 DNA follows: TGTGCCAGCAGTAACACAGGGAATTCCTACAATGAGCAGTTCTTC.

The chain employs TRBV6-5 and TRBJ2-2; perhaps TRBD2 as D (6 bases). This CDR3 has 13 residues. Germline CDR1 MNHEY, CDR2 SVGAGI. V shed 6 bases and J shed 4 bases, with 9 bases lying between them. The CDR3 DNA reads TGTGCCAGCAGAGCGGGTGTCACCGGGGAGCTGTTTTTT. Its protein product is CASRAGVTGELFF.

The V call is TRBV5-4, the J call TRBJ2-3; 11 nucleotides align to TRBD2. CDR3 length equals 15 residues. Germline V gene lookup returns CDR1 SGHNT and CDR2 YYREEE (reference sequence). V lost 5 bases, J lost 3 bases, and 5 bases stayed unmatched. The CDR3 sequence is CASRGGLAVTDTQYF. The CDR3 DNA follows: TGTGCCAGCAGGGGGGGACTAGCGGTGACAGATACGCAGTATTTT.

V and J are TRBV12-5 and TRBJ1-2; D gene unclear. The germline CDR1 and CDR2 sequences are LGHNT and FRNRAP. The CDR3 spans 13 residues. With 6 bases removed from V and 4 bases from J, the gap between germline ends came to 12 bases. In nucleotides, the CDR3 is TGTGCTAGTGGCTATGGTACCTCCTATGGCTACACCTTC. Its protein is CASGYGTSYGYTF.

This clone was counted once. V usage is TRBV9 and J usage is TRBJ1-5; TRBD1 matches 10 bases. Unmatched junction bases numbered 5, after V lost 4 bases and J lost 4 bases. The CDR3 consists of 15 residues. The germline gives CDR1 SGDLS, CDR2 YYNGEE. The CDR3: CASSQGTGANQPQHF. The CDR3 DNA is TGTGCCAGCAGCCAAGGGACAGGGGCGAATCAGCCCCAGCATTTT. Full variable domain (missing parts from reference TRBV9 and TRBJ1-5): DSGVTQTPKHLITATGQRVTLRCSPRSGDLSVYWYQQSLDQGLQFLIQYYNGEERAKGNILERFSAQQFPDLHSELNLSSLELGDSALYFCASSQGTGANQPQHFGDGTRLSIL.

This chain joins TRBV10-3 and TRBJ2-3; 7 bases are shared with TRBD2. Trimming at V came to 10 bases and at J to 6 bases, leaving 10 bases not matched to a gene. This CDR3 contains 13 residues. Germline values: CDR1 ENHRY, CDR2 SYGVKD. In DNA form, the CDR3 reads TGTGCCACGGGCCTGAGGGAGGGGGATACGCAGTATTTT. Amino acid sequence: CATGLREGDTQYF.

The CDR3, as DNA: TGTGCCAGCAGTGAGCGGCGTCAGGGGGACTACGAGCAGTACTTC. Its translation is CASSERRQGDYEQYF. The V call is TRBV2, the J call TRBJ2-7; 7 nucleotides agree with TRBD1. The V segment lost 3 bases and the J segment 3 bases; nucleotides outside the gene matches: 8. CDR1 SNHLY and CDR2 FYNNEI come from the germline V gene. This CDR3 has 15 amino acids.

CDR3 coding DNA: TGTGCCAGCAGCTCAGGACTAATGCAGCCCCAGCATTTT. Translation: CASSSGLMQPQHF. The rearrangement joins TRBV7-3 to TRBJ1-5; D is unresolved. The CDR3 loop spans 13 amino acids. Germline V gene lookup returns CDR1 SGHTA and CDR2 FQGTGA. The V gene lost 4 bases and the J gene lost 7 bases, with 11 bases spanning the gap.

This CDR3 is CASSQDEGRERFAEQFF. The CDR3 DNA follows: TGCGCCAGCAGCCAAGATGAGGGGCGGGAGAGGTTTGCTGAGCAGTTCTTC. The V call is TRBV4-1, the J call TRBJ2-1; TRBD2 matches 7 bases. V shed 0 bases, J shed 9 bases, and the junction held 14 bases outside the gene matches. The CDR3 consists of 17 residues. CDR1 is MGHRA and CDR2 is YSYEKL in the germline V gene.

The V gene is TRBV7-8, the J gene TRBJ1-2; 7 nucleotides agree with TRBD1. The CDR3 totals 15 residues. V was pared by 5 bases and J by 2 bases, with 8 bases of the junction left unmatched. Germline V lookup: CDR1 SGHVS, CDR2 FQNEAQ. CDR3 sequence: CASSPLGTANYGYTF. Here the CDR3 DNA reads TGTGCCAGCAGCCCCCTCGGGACAGCGAACTATGGCTACACCTTC.

The rearrangement links TRBV7-9 to TRBJ2-2, with 7 positions matching TRBD2. Germline V gives CDR1 SEHNR, CDR2 FQNEAQ (reference sequence). J was trimmed by 0 bases and V by 7 bases; bases with no gene match: 8. The CDR3 consists of 16 residues. CDR3: CASTAGRAANTGELFF. CDR3 nucleotide sequence: TGTGCCAGCACCGCAGGGAGGGCCGCGAACACCGGGGAGCTGTTTTTT.